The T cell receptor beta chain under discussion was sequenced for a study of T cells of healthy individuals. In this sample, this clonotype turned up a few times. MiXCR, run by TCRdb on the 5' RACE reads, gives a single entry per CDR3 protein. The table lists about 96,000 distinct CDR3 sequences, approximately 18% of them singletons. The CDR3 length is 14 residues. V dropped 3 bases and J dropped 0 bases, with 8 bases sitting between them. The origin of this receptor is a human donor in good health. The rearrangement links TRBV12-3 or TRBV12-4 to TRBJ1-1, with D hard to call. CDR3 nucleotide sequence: TGTGCCAGCAGTTTCACCAGGTTGAACACTGAAGCTTTCTTT. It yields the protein CASSFTRLNTEAFF.